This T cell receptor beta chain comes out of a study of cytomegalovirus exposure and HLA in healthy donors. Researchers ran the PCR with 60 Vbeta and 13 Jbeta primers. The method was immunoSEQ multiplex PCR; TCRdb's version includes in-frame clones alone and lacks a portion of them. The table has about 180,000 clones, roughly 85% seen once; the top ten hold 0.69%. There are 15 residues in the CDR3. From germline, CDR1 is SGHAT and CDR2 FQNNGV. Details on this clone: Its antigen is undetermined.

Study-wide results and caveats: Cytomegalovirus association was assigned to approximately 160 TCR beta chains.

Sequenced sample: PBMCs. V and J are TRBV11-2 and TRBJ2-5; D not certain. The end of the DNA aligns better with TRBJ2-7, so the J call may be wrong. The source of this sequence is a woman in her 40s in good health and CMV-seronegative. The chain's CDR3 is CASSSPRLSSYEQYF. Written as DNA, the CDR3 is TGTGCCAGCAGCTCTCCACGACTCTCCTCCTACGAGCAGTACTTC.